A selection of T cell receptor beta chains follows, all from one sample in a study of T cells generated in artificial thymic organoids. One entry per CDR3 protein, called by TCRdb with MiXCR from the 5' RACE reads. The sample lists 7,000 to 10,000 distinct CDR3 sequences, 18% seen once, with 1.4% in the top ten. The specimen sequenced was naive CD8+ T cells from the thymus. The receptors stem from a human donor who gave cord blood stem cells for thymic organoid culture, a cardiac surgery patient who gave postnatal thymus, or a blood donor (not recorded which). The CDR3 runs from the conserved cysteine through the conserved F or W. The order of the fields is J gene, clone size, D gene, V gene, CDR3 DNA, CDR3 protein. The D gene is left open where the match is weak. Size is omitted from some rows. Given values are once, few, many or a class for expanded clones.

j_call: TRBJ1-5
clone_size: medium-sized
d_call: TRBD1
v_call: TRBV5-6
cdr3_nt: TGTGCCAGCAGCCGAGGACAGGGGGCTGGGGGCAATCAGCCCCAGCATTTT
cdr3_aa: CASSRGQGAGGNQPQHF

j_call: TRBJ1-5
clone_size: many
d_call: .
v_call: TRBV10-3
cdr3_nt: TGTGCCACCTGGCCGGATCCAGGTGGCAATCAGCCCCAGCATTTT
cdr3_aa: CATWPDPGGNQPQHF

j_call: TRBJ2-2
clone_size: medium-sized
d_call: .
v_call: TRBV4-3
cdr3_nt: TGCGCCAGCAGCCAAGCGTGGGCTGAAAGCGGGGAGCTGTTTTTT
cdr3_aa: CASSQAWAESGELFF

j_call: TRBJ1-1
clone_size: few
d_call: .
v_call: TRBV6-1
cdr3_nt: TGTGCCAGCAGTTACCGACAGCACACTGAAGCTTTCTTT
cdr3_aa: CASSYRQHTEAFF

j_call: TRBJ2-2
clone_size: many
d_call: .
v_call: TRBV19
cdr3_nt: TGTGCCAGTAGTATCGGCACGACAGGGGAGCTGTTTTTT
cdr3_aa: CASSIGTTGELFF

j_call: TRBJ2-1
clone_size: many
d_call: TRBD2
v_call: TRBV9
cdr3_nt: TGTGCCAGCAGCGTAAAGACTAGCGGGGGCCTAACAGGTTTTTACAATGAGCAGTTCTTC
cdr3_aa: CASSVKTSGGLTGFYNEQFF

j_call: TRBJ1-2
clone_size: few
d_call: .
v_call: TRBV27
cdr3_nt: TGTGCCAGCAGTTTATCGATCGCGGGGCTTCATGGCTACACCTTC
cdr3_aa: CASSLSIAGLHGYTF

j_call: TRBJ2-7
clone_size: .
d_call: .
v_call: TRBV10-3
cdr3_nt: TGTGCCATCTCGACGGGGGACGAGCAGTACTTC
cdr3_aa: CAISTGDEQYF

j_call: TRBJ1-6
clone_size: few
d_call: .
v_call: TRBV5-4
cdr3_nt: TGTGCCAGCACCCGAAGTGGCAGTAATTCACCCCTCCACTTT
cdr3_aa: CASTRSGSNSPLHF

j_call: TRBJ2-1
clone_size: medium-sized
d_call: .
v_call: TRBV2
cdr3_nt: TGTGCCAGGAACGAGGACAATGAGCAGTTCTTC
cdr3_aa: CARNEDNEQFF

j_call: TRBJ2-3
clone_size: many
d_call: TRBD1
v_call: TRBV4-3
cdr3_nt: TGCGCCAGCAGCCAGAACAGGGGGCATACGCAGTATTTT
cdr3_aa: CASSQNRGHTQYF